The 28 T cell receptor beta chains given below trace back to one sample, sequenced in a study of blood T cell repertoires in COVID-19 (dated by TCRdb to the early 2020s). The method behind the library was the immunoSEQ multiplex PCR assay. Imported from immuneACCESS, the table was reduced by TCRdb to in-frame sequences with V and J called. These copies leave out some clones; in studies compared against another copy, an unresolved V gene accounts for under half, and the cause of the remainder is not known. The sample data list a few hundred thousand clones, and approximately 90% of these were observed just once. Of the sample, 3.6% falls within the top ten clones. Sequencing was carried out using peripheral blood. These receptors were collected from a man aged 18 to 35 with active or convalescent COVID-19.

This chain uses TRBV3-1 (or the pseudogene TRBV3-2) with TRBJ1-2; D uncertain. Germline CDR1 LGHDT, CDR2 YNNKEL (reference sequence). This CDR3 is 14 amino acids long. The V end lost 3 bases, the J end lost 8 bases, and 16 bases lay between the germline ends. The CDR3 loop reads CASSHLDGEAGYTF. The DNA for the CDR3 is TGTGCCAGCAGCCACCTAGACGGGGAAGCAGGCTACACCTTC.

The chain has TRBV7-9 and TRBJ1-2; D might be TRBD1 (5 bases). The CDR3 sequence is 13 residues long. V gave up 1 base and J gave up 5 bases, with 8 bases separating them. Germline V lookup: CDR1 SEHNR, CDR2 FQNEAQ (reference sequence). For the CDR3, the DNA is TGTGCCAGCAGCTTAGAGGGACTTTATGGCTACACCTTC. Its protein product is CASSLEGLYGYTF.

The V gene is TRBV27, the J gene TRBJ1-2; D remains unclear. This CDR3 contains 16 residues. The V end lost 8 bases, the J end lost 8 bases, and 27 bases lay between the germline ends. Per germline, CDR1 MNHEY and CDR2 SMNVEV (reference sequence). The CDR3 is CASQPGPSWMAGGYTF. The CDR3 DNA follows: TGTGCCAGCCAACCGGGCCCTTCTTGGATGGCGGGAGGCTACACCTTC.

The CDR3 region is CASSQYLSGDTGELFF. CDR3 in DNA: TGTGCCAGCAGCCAATATCTTAGCGGGGACACCGGGGAGCTGTTTTTT. The V and J genes are TRBV3-1 (or the pseudogene TRBV3-2) and TRBJ2-2, with 8 positions matching TRBD2. Germline values: CDR1 LGHDT, CDR2 YNNKEL (reference sequence). With V trimmed by 2 bases and J by 3 bases, 5 bases remained unmatched. The CDR3 consists of 16 residues.

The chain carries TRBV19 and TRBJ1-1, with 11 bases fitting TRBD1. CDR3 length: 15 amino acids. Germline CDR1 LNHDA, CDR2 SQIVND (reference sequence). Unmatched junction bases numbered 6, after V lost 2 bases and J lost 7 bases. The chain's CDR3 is CASSIIGQGANEAFF. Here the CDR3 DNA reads TGTGCCAGTAGTATAATCGGACAGGGGGCAAATGAAGCTTTCTTT.

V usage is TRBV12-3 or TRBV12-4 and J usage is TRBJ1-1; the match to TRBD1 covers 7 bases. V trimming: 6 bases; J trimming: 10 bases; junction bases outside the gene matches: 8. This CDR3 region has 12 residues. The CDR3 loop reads CASRWAGGSAFF. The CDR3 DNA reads TGTGCCAGCAGGTGGGCAGGGGGTTCAGCTTTCTTT.

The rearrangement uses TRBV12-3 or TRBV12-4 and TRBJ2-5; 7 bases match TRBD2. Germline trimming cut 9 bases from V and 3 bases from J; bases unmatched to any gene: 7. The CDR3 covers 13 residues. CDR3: CASSSGAEETQYF. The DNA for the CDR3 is TGTGCCAGTTCAAGCGGGGCAGAAGAGACCCAGTACTTC.

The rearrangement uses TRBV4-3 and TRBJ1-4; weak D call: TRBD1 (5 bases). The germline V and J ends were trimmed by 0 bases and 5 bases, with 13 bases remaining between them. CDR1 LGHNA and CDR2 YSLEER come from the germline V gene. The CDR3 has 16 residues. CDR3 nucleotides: TGCGCCAGCAGCCAAGACTTGGGGCGCGGAAATGAAAAACTGTTTTTT. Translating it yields CASSQDLGRGNEKLFF.

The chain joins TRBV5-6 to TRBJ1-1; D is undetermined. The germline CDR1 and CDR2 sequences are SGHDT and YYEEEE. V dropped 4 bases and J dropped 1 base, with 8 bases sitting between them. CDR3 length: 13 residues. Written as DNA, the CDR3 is TGTGCCAGCAGCCCCGCCGGGAACACTGAAGCTTTCTTT. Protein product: CASSPAGNTEAFF.

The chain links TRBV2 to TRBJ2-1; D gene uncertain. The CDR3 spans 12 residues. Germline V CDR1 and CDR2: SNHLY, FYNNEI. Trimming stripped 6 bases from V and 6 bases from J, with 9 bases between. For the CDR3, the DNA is TGTGCCAGCAGCCGGGTGGGCAATGAGCAGTTCTTC. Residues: CASSRVGNEQFF.

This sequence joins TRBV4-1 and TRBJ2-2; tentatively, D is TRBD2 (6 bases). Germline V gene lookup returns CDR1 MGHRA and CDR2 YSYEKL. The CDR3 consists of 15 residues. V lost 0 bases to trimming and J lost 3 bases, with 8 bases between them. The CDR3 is CASSQDAGYTGELFF. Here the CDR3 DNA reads TGCGCCAGCAGCCAAGACGCGGGATACACCGGGGAGCTGTTTTTT.

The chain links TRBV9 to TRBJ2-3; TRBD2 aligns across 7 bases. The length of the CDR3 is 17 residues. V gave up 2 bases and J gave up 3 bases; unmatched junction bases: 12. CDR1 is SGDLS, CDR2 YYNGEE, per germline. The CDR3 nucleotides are TGTGCCAGCAGCGTTATGAGTGTGGCGGGAGCTACAGATACGCAGTATTTT. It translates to CASSVMSVAGATDTQYF.

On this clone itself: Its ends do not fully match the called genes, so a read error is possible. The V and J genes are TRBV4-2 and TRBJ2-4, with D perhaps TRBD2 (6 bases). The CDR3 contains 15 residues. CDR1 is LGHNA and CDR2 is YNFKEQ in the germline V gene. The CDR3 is CASSQDLLRGNSLRF. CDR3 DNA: TGTGCCAGCAGCCAAGATCTTCTCCGCGGGAACTCATTAAGATTC.

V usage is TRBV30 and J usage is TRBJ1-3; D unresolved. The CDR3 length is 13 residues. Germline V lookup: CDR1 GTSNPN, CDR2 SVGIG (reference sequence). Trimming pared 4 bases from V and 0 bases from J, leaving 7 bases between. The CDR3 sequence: CAWTDSSGNTIYF. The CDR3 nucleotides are TGTGCCTGGACTGACTCCTCTGGAAACACCATATATTTT.

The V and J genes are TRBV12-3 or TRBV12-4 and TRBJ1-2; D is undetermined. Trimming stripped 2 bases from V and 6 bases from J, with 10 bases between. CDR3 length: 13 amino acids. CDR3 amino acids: CASSLQLYNGYTF. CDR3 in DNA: TGTGCCAGCAGTTTACAACTCTATAATGGCTACACCTTC.

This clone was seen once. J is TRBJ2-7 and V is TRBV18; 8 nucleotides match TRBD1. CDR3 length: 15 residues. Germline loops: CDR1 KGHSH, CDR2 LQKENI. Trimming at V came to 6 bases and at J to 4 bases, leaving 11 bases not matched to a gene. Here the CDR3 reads CASSPRTGIFYEQYF. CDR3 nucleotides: TGTGCCAGCTCTCCCCGGACAGGGATTTTTTACGAGCAGTACTTC.

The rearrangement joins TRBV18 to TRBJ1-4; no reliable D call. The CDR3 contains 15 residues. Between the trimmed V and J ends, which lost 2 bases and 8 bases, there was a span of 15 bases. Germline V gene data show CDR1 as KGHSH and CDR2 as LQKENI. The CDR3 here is CASSPVGGAREKLFF. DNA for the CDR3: TGTGCCAGCTCACCAGTCGGAGGCGCCAGGGAAAAACTGTTTTTT.

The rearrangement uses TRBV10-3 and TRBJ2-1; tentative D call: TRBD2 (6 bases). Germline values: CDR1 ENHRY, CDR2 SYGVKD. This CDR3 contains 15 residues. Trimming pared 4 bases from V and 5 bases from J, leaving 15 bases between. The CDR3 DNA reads TGTGCCATCAGTGGCCGCGGGGAGTGGGACAATGAGCAGTTCTTC. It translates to CAISGRGEWDNEQFF.

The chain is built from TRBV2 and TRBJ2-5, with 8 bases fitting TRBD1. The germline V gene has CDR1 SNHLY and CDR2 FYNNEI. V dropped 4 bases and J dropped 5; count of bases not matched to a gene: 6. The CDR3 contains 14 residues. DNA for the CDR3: TGTGCCAGCAGTGGGACAGGGCGAGAGGAGACCCAGTACTTC. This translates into CASSGTGREETQYF.

The CDR3 DNA is TGTGCCAGCAGTAGTACAGGTATCTACGAGCAGTACTTC. Translation gives CASSSTGIYEQYF. The V and J genes are TRBV12-3 or TRBV12-4 and TRBJ2-7; D is possibly TRBD1 (5 bases). This CDR3 is 13 amino acids long. V was clipped by 5 bases and J by 3 bases, with 11 bases between them.

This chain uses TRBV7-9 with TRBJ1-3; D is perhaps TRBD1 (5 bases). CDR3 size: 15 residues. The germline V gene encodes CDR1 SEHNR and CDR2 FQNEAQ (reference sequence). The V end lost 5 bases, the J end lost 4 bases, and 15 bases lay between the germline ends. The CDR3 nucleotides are TGTGCCAGCAGCCCGGGGGGGACTTTCGGAAACACCATATATTTT. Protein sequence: CASSPGGTFGNTIYF.

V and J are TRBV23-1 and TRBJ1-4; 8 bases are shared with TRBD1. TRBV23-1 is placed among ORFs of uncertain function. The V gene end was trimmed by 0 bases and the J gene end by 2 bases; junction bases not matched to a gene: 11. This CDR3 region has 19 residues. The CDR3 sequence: CASSQSGRDRGGTNEKLFF. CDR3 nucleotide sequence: TGCGCCAGCAGTCAATCTGGTAGAGACAGGGGAGGCACTAATGAAAAACTGTTTTTT.

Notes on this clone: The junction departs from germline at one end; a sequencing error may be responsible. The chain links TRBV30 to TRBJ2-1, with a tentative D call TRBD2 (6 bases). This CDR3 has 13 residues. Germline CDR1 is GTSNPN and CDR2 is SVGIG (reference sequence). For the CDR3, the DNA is TGTGCCTGGCTCCGGGACTCCCACAATGAGCAGTTCTTC. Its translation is CAWLRDSHNEQFF. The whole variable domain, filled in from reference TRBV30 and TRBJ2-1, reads SQTIHQWPATLVQPVGSPLSLECTVEGTSNPNLYWYRQAAGRGLQLLFYSVGIGQISSEVPQNLSASRPQDRQFILSSKKLLLSDSGFYLCAWLRDSHNEQFFGPGTRLTVL.

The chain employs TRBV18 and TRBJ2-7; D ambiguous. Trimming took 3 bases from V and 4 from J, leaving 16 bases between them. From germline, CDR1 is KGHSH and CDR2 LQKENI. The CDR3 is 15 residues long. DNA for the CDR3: TGTGCCAGCTCACCGATCCGCGGCACCCGTTACGAGCAGTACTTC. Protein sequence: CASSPIRGTRYEQYF.

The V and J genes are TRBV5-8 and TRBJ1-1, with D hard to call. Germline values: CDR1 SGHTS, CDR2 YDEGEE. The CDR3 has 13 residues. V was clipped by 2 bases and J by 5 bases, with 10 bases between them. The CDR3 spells CASSFLQETEAFF. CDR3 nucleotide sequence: TGTGCCAGCAGCTTCCTCCAAGAGACTGAAGCTTTCTTT.

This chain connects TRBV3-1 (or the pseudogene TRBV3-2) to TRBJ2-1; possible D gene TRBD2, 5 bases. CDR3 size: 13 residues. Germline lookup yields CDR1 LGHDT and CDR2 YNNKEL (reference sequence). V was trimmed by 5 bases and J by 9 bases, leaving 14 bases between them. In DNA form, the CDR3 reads TGTGCCAGCAGCACGGCGGACCGGGGTGAGCAGTTCTTC. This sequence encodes CASSTADRGEQFF.

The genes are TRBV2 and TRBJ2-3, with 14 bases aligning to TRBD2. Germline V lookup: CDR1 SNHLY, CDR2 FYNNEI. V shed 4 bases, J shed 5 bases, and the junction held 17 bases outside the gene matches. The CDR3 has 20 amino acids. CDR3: CASSVGLGTSGRKAQDTQYF. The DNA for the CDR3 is TGTGCCAGCAGTGTCGGCCTCGGGACTAGCGGGAGAAAAGCACAAGATACGCAGTATTTT.

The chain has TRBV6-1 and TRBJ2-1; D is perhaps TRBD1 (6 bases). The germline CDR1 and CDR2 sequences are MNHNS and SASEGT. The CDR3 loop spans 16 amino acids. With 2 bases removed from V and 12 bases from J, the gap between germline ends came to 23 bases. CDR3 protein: CASSELLKMTGRGQFF. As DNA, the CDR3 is TGTGCCAGCAGTGAACTTTTAAAGATGACAGGACGGGGGCAGTTCTTC.